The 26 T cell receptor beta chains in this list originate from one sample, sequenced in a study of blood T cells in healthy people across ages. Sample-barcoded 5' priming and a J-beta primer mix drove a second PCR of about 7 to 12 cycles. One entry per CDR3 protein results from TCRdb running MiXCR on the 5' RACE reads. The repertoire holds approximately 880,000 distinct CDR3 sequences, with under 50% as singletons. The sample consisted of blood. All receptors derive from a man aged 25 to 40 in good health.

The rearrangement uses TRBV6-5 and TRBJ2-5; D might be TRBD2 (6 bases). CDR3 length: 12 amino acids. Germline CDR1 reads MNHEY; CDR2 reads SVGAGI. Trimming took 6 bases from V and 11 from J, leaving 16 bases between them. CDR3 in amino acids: CASRQNRGTQYF. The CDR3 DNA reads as TGTGCCAGCAGGCAGAACCGGGGGACTCAGTACTTC.

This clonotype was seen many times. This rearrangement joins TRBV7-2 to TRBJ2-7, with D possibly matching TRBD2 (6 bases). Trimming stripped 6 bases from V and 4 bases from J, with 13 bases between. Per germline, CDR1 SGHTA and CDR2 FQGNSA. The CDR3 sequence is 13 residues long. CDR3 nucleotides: TGTGCCAGCAGTCGGAGGGGCCGATACGAGCAGTACTTC. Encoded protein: CASSRRGRYEQYF.

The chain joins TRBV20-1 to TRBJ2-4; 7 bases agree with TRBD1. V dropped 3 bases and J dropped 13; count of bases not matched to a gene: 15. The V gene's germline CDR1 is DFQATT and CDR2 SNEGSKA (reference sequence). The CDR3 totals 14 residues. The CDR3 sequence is CSARGQKPGDTQYF. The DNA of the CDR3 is TGCAGTGCTAGGGGACAGAAACCAGGTGATACCCAGTACTTC.

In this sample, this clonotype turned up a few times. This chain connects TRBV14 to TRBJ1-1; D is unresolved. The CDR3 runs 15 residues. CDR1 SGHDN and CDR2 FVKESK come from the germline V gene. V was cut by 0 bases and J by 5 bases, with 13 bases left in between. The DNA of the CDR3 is TGTGCCAGCAGCCAAGATCCTGGGGTGAGGACTGAAGCTTTCTTT. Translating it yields CASSQDPGVRTEAFF.

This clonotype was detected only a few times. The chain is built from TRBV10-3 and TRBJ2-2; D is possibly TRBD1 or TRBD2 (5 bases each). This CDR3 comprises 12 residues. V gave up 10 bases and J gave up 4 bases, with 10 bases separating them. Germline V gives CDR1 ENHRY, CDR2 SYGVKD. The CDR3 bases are TGTGCCACAGGGACCGCCACCGGGGAGCTGTTTTTT. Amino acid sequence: CATGTATGELFF.

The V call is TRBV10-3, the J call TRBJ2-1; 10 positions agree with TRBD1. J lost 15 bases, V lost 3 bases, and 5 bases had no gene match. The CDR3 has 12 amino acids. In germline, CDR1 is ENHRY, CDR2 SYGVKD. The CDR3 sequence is CAISERQGAPFF. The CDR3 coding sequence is TGTGCCATCAGTGAAAGACAGGGGGCCCCGTTCTTC.

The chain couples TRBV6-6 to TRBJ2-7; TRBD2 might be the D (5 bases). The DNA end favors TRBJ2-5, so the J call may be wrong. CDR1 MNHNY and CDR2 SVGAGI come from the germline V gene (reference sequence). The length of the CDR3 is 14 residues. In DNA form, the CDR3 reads TGTGCCAGCAGTTTCCAGCGGATCCAAGAGACCCAGTACTTC. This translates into CASSFQRIQETQYF.

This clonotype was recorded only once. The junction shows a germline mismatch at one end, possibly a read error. This chain's CDR3 is CASSERRDYNSPFHF. CDR3 nucleotides: TGTGCCAGCAGTGAACGGAGAGACTATAATTCACCCTTCCACTTT. The V call is TRBV25-1, the J call TRBJ1-6; no clear D gene. The CDR3 is 15 residues long. Germline CDR1 is MGHDK and CDR2 is SYGVNS.

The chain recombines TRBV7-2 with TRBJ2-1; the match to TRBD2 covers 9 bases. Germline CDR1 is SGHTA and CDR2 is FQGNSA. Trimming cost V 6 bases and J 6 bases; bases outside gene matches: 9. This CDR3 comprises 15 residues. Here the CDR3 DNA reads TGTGCCAGCAGATCCCCGGGACTAGCACGCAATGAGCAGTTCTTC. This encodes CASRSPGLARNEQFF.

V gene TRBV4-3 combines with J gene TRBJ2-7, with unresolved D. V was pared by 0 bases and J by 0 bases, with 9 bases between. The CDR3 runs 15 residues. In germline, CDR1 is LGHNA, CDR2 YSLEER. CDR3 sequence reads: CASSQEARFSYEQYF. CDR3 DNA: TGCGCCAGCAGCCAAGAAGCCAGGTTCTCCTACGAGCAGTACTTC.

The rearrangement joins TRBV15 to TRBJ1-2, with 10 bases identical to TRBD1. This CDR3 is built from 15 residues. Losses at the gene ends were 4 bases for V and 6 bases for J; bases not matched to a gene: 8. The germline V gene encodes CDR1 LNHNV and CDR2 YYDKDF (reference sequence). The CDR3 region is CATSTRDRGPDGYTF. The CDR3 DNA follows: TGTGCCACCAGCACCCGGGACAGGGGACCGGATGGCTACACCTTC.

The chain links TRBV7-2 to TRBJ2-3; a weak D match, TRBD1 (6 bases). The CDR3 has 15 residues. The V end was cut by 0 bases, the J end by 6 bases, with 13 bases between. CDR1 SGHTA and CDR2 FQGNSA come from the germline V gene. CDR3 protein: CASSLAGLGADTQYF. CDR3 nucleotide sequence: TGTGCCAGCAGCTTAGCAGGCTTGGGGGCGGATACGCAGTATTTT.

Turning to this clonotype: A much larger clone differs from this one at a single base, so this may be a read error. The CDR3 sequence: CASSLGPVSTDTQYF. CDR3 DNA sequence: TGTGCCAGCAGCTTGGGGCCGGTCAGCACAGATACGCAGTATTTT. This rearrangement joins TRBV5-6 to TRBJ2-3, with D unresolved. CDR3 length equals 15 residues. Between the trimmed V and J ends, which lost 0 bases and 0 bases, there was a span of 8 bases. Germline V lookup: CDR1 SGHDT, CDR2 YYEEEE.

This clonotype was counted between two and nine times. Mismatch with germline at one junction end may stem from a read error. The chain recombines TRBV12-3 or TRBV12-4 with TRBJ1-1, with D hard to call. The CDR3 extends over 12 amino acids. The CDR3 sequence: CASSLTNIEAFF. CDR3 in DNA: TGTGCCAGCAGTTTGACGAACATTGAAGCTTTCTTT.

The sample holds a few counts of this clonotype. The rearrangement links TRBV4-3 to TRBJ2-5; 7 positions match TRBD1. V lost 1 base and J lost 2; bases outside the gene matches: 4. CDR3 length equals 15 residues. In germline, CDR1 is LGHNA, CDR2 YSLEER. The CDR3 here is CASSQGGTDQETQYF. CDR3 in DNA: TGCGCCAGCAGCCAAGGGGGGACAGATCAAGAGACCCAGTACTTC.

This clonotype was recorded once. The CDR3 DNA sequence: TGCAGCGTTGGAGATCGCCGGGGACGTACTTACGAGCAGTACTTC. It translates to CSVGDRRGRTYEQYF. This chain uses TRBV29-1 with TRBJ2-7; tentatively, D is TRBD1 or TRBD2 (5 bases each). CDR1 is SQVTM and CDR2 is ANQGSEA in the germline V gene. The V end was cut by 4 bases, the J end by 4 bases, with 20 bases between. The CDR3 loop spans 15 amino acids.

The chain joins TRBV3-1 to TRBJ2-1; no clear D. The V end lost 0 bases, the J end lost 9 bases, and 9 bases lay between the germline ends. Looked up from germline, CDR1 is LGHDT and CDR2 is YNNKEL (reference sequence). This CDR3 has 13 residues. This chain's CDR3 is CASSQEFVGEQFF. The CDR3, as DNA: TGTGCCAGCAGCCAAGAATTCGTAGGTGAGCAGTTCTTC.

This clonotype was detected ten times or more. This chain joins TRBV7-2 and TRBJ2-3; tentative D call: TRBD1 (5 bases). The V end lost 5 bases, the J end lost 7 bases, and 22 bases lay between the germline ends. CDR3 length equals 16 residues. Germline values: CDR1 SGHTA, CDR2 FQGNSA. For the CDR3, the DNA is TGTGCCAGCAGCCCCAGCAGCGCAGGGTTGGGGAATACGCAGTATTTT. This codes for CASSPSSAGLGNTQYF.

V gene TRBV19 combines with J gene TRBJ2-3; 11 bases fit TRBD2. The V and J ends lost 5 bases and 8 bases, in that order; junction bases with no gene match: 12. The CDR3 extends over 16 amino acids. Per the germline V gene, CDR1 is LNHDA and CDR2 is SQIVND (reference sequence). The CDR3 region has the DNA TGTGCCAGTAGTCCGCCGGGACTAGCGGCGTCTGGTACGCAGTATTTT. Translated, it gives CASSPPGLAASGTQYF.

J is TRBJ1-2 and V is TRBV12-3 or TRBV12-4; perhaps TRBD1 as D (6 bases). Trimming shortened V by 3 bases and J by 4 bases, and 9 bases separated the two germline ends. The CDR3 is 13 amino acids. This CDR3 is CASSFDRTYGYTF. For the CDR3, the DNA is TGTGCCAGCAGTTTCGACAGGACCTATGGCTACACCTTC.

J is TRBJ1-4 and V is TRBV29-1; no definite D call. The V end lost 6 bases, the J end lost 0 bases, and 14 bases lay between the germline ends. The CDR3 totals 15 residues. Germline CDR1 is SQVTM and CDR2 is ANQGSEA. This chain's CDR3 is CSVQPLGATNEKLFF. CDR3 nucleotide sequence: TGCAGCGTCCAACCCTTAGGCGCAACTAATGAAAAACTGTTTTTT.

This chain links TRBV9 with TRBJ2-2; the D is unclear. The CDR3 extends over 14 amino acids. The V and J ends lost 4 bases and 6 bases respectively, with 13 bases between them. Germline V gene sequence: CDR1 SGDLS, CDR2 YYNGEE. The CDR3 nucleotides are TGTGCCAGCAGCCAGCCCTTTAGTCCCGGGGAGCTGTTTTTT. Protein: CASSQPFSPGELFF.

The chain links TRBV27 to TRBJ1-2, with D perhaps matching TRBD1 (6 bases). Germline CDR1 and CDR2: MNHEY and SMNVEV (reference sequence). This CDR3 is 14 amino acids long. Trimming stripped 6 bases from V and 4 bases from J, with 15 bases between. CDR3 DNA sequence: TGTGCCAGCAGAGACAGGCCCTGGAGCTATGGCTACACCTTC. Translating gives CASRDRPWSYGYTF.

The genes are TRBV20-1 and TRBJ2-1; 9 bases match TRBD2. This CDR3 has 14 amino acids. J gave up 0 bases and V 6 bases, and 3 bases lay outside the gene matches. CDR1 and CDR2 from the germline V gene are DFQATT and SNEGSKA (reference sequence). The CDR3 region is CSAKTSGSYNEQFF. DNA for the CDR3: TGCAGTGCCAAGACTAGCGGCTCCTACAATGAGCAGTTCTTC.

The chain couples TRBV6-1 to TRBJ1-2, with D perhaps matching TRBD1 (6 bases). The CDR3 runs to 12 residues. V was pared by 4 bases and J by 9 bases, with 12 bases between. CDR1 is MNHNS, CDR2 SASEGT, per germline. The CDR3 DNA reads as TGTGCCAGCAGTGGACAGGAGCGTAGCTACACCTTC. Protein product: CASSGQERSYTF.

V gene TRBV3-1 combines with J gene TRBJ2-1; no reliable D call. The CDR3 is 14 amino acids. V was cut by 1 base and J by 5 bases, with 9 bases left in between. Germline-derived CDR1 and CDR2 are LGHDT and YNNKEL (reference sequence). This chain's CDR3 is CASSQGRSHNEQFF. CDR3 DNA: TGTGCCAGCAGCCAAGGTAGATCTCACAATGAGCAGTTCTTC.